This entry lists 12 T cell receptor beta chains sequenced from one sample in a study of blood T cells in healthy people across ages. Combining a sample-barcoded 5' primer with a J-beta primer mix, a second PCR ran for about 7 to 11 cycles. Via MiXCR, TCRdb re-called the 5' RACE reads, giving one row per CDR3 protein. The table has almost 1 million distinct CDR3 sequences, about 53% seen once. The specimen was blood. Receptor source: a woman in her fifties or sixties in good health.

The chain is built from TRBV6-5 and TRBJ2-1; 10 nucleotides match TRBD2. The CDR3 totals 18 residues. Germline V CDR1 and CDR2: MNHEY, SVGAGI. The V and J ends lost 1 base and 1 base, in that order; junction bases with no gene match: 7. The CDR3: CASSYFTSGKVSYNEQFF. The CDR3, as DNA: TGTGCCAGCAGTTACTTCACTAGCGGGAAGGTGTCCTACAATGAGCAGTTCTTC.

The chain employs TRBV20-1 and TRBJ1-4, with D possibly matching TRBD1 (5 bases). The V gene's germline CDR1 is DFQATT and CDR2 SNEGSKA (reference sequence). V dropped 0 bases and J dropped 7 bases, with 18 bases sitting between them. This CDR3 comprises 16 residues. CDR3 in DNA: TGCAGTGCTAGAGATCGGGGGTCCGGCATTGGTGAAAAACTGTTTTTT. Translating gives CSARDRGSGIGEKLFF.

As regards this clonotype: One end of the junction does not line up with germline, which may come from a read error. The chain uses TRBV7-3 and TRBJ1-6; a possible D gene is TRBD1 (5 bases). The CDR3 runs 14 residues. Germline V lookup: CDR1 SGHTA, CDR2 FQGTGA. This CDR3 is CASSLMVGTTPPHF. CDR3 sequence (DNA): TGTGCCAGCAGCTTAATGGTCGGGACGACACCCCCCCACTTT.

The table lists this clonotype with a few counts. This chain uses TRBV20-1 with TRBJ2-1, with a weak D call TRBD2 (6 bases). V lost 1 base, J lost 4 bases, and 14 bases lay in between. This CDR3 is 15 amino acids long. The V gene's germline CDR1 is DFQATT and CDR2 SNEGSKA (reference sequence). This CDR3 reads CSARARRGGYNEQFF. In DNA, the CDR3 is TGCAGTGCTAGAGCTCGGAGGGGTGGTTACAATGAGCAGTTCTTC.

The rearrangement uses TRBV5-1 and TRBJ2-7, with D hard to call. The germline V and J ends were trimmed by 4 bases and 1 base, with 15 bases remaining between them. The CDR3 is 15 amino acids. Germline V CDR1 and CDR2: SGHRS, YFSETQ. CDR3 DNA: TGCGCCAGCAGCCTCGGGCCCGGCACATCCTACGAGCAGTACTTC. This translates into CASSLGPGTSYEQYF.

Comments on this clonotype: At one boundary the junction diverges from the germline segment, which might be a read error. The V call is TRBV12-3 or TRBV12-4, the J call TRBJ2-7, with D perhaps TRBD1 (5 bases). The CDR3 is made up of 12 amino acids. The CDR3 here is CASRAGFYEQYF. For the CDR3, the DNA is TGTGCCAGCAGGGCAGGGTTCTACGAACAGTACTTC.

This clonotype was seen more than once but under ten times. This chain joins TRBV20-1 and TRBJ2-7, with unresolved D. Germline CDR1 reads DFQATT; CDR2 reads SNEGSKA (reference sequence). V was pared by 5 bases and J by 3 bases, with 8 bases between. The CDR3 length is 11 residues. DNA for the CDR3: TGCAGTGCTGTCGGCGACTACGAGCAGTACTTC. This codes for CSAVGDYEQYF.

This chain joins TRBV7-2 and TRBJ1-2; 8 bases are shared with TRBD1. The CDR3 has 13 amino acids. Germline V gene sequence: CDR1 SGHTA, CDR2 FQGNSA. With V trimmed by 3 bases and J by 6 bases, 3 bases remained unmatched. The CDR3: CASSFEGQDGYTF. The CDR3 DNA is TGTGCCAGCAGCTTTGAGGGACAGGATGGCTACACCTTC.

The chain carries TRBV29-1 and TRBJ2-5; possibly TRBD2 for D (7 bases). CDR3 length: 15 amino acids. V lost 7 bases and J lost 11, with 29 bases in between. Germline V CDR1 and CDR2: SQVTM, ANQGSEA. DNA of the CDR3: TGCAGCGCCGAGGGAGGGGGAGGGCCGAACAATGAGCAGTACTTC. Its protein is CSAEGGGGPNNEQYF.

This clonotype came up a few times. The chain uses TRBV7-2 and TRBJ2-3; D not resolved. The V and J ends lost 1 base and 4 bases respectively, with 12 bases between them. The CDR3 runs 15 residues. Germline-derived CDR1 and CDR2 are SGHTA and FQGNSA. The CDR3 region is CASSLEGSLADTQYF. DNA of the CDR3: TGTGCCAGCAGCTTAGAAGGGTCGCTAGCAGATACGCAGTATTTT.

The chain uses TRBV18 and TRBJ2-7; TRBD2 agrees at 13 bases. The V gene's germline CDR1 is KGHSH and CDR2 LQKENI. The CDR3 extends over 16 amino acids. Trimming at V came to 2 bases and at J to 2 bases, leaving 3 bases not matched to a gene. The CDR3 spells CASSPGTSGAPYEQYF. CDR3 nucleotide sequence: TGTGCCAGCTCACCAGGGACTAGCGGGGCCCCCTACGAGCAGTACTTC. Combining the CDR3 with reference TRBV18 and TRBJ2-7 gives the whole variable domain NAGVMQNPRHLVRRRGQEARLRCSPMKGHSHVYWYRQLPEEGLKFMVYLQKENIIDESGMPKERFSAEFPKEGPSILRIQQVVRGDSAAYFCASSPGTSGAPYEQYFGPGTRLTVT.

This rearrangement joins TRBV7-2 to TRBJ2-1; D may correspond to TRBD1 or TRBD2 (6 bases each). Germline V gene lookup returns CDR1 SGHTA and CDR2 FQGNSA. The CDR3 runs to 15 residues. Trimming pared 2 bases from V and 2 bases from J, leaving 10 bases between. CDR3 region: CASSLFGGPYNEQFF. Here the CDR3 DNA reads TGTGCCAGCAGCTTATTTGGGGGGCCCTACAATGAGCAGTTCTTC.